This is a list of T cell receptor beta chains from one sample in a study of shared clonotypes between healthy human individuals. Sequencing used immunoSEQ multiplex PCR; TCRdb keeps in-frame clones, though not all of them. The repertoire has some 2 million clones, about 94% of them found once; the top ten carry roughly 1%. Sequencing was performed on naive CD8+ T cells sorted from blood. The receptor set was obtained from a young man in good health. Both conserved end residues are part of each CDR3. A D gene is named only where the DNA matches it firmly. Clone size is stated in some rows and not others, as once, few, many or a class when expanded.

length: 12
V: TRBV27
size: -
J: TRBJ1-1
D: -
CDR3: CASSNRWTEAFF
DNA: TGTGCCAGCAGTAACCGGTGGACTGAAGCTTTCTTT

length: 15
V: TRBV27
size: -
J: TRBJ2-5
D: TRBD2
CDR3: CASSPGVGGSETQYF
DNA: TGTGCCAGCAGTCCCGGGGTGGGCGGGAGTGAGACCCAGTACTTC

length: 13
V: TRBV6-6
size: -
J: TRBJ1-5
D: TRBD1
CDR3: CASSYPDREFQHF
DNA: TGTGCCAGCAGTTACCCAGACAGGGAGTTTCAGCATTTT

length: 11
V: TRBV11-2
size: -
J: TRBJ2-7
D: -
CDR3: CASSPISEQYF
DNA: TGTGCCAGCAGTCCCATCTCCGAGCAGTACTTC

length: 17
V: TRBV10-3
size: -
J: TRBJ2-5
D: TRBD2
CDR3: CAISDSGLAGARETQYF
DNA: TGTGCCATCAGTGACTCCGGACTAGCGGGGGCCCGCGAGACCCAGTACTTC

length: 18
V: TRBV4-3
size: -
J: TRBJ1-1
D: -
CDR3: CASSQDPVFDSSDTEAFF
DNA: TGCGCCAGCAGCCAAGACCCTGTTTTTGACAGCTCGGACACTGAAGCTTTCTTT

length: 17
V: TRBV2
size: -
J: TRBJ1-2
D: -
CDR3: CATTEDSASGLDYGYTF
DNA: TGTGCCACCACGGAGGATTCAGCTTCGGGTTTGGACTATGGCTACACCTTC

length: 14
V: TRBV27
size: -
J: TRBJ2-7
D: TRBD2
CDR3: CASTWVAGVGEQYF
DNA: TGTGCCAGCACCTGGGTAGCGGGGGTCGGGGAGCAGTACTTC

length: 13
V: TRBV6-1
size: -
J: TRBJ2-7
D: TRBD1
CDR3: CASSDRGYIEQYF
DNA: TGTGCCAGCAGTGACAGGGGGTACATCGAGCAGTACTTC

length: 12
V: TRBV6-6
size: -
J: TRBJ2-5
D: -
CDR3: CASSKGTETQYF
DNA: TGTGCCAGCAGTAAGGGTACGGAGACCCAGTACTTC

length: 12
V: TRBV27
size: -
J: TRBJ2-5
D: -
CDR3: CASSFGGGAQYF
DNA: TGTGCCAGCAGTTTCGGCGGAGGGGCCCAGTACTTC

length: 12
V: TRBV4-1
size: -
J: TRBJ2-1
D: -
CDR3: CASSPSLDEQFF
DNA: TGCGCCAGCAGCCCTTCCTTGGATGAGCAGTTCTTC

length: 15
V: TRBV4-2
size: -
J: TRBJ2-7
D: -
CDR3: CASSQDNGGLYEQYF
DNA: TGTGCCAGCAGCCAAGATAACGGGGGGCTCTACGAGCAGTACTTC

length: 15
V: TRBV5-4
size: -
J: TRBJ2-7
D: TRBD1
CDR3: CASSFGTGNSYEQYF
DNA: TGTGCCAGCAGCTTCGGGACAGGGAATTCCTACGAGCAGTACTTC

length: 13
V: TRBV4-2
size: once
J: TRBJ2-5
D: TRBD1
CDR3: CASSPQGQETQYF
DNA: TGTGCCAGCAGCCCACAGGGGCAAGAGACCCAGTACTTC

length: 14
V: TRBV6-5
size: -
J: TRBJ2-2
D: -
CDR3: CASQGSANTGELFF
DNA: TGTGCCAGTCAGGGCAGCGCGAACACCGGGGAGCTGTTTTTT

length: 14
V: TRBV5-6
size: -
J: TRBJ2-7
D: -
CDR3: CASSFGDGAEAQYF
DNA: TGTGCCAGCAGCTTTGGGGACGGGGCAGAGGCGCAGTACTTC

length: 13
V: TRBV19
size: -
J: TRBJ2-7
D: -
CDR3: CASSTRVTYEQYF
DNA: TGTGCCAGTAGTACCAGGGTAACCTACGAGCAGTACTTC

length: 16
V: TRBV11-2
size: -
J: TRBJ2-7
D: -
CDR3: CASSPERVRLHYEQYF
DNA: TGTGCCAGCAGCCCCGAACGAGTAAGGTTGCACTACGAGCAGTACTTC

length: 15
V: TRBV9
size: once
J: TRBJ1-2
D: -
CDR3: CASSVEIQSNYGYTF
DNA: TGTGCCAGCAGCGTAGAGATCCAGTCTAACTATGGCTACACCTTC

length: 14
V: TRBV27
size: -
J: TRBJ2-3
D: -
CDR3: CASSLSWGSDTQYF
DNA: TGTGCCAGCAGTTTATCGTGGGGGTCAGATACGCAGTATTTT

length: 16
V: TRBV11-1
size: -
J: TRBJ2-1
D: TRBD2
CDR3: CASSLRAGASYNEQFF
DNA: TGTGCCAGCAGCTTACGAGCGGGGGCCTCATACAATGAGCAGTTCTTC

length: 14
V: TRBV30
size: -
J: TRBJ1-5
D: -
CDR3: CAWGHGASNQPQHF
DNA: TGTGCCTGGGGCCACGGAGCTAGCAATCAGCCCCAGCATTTT